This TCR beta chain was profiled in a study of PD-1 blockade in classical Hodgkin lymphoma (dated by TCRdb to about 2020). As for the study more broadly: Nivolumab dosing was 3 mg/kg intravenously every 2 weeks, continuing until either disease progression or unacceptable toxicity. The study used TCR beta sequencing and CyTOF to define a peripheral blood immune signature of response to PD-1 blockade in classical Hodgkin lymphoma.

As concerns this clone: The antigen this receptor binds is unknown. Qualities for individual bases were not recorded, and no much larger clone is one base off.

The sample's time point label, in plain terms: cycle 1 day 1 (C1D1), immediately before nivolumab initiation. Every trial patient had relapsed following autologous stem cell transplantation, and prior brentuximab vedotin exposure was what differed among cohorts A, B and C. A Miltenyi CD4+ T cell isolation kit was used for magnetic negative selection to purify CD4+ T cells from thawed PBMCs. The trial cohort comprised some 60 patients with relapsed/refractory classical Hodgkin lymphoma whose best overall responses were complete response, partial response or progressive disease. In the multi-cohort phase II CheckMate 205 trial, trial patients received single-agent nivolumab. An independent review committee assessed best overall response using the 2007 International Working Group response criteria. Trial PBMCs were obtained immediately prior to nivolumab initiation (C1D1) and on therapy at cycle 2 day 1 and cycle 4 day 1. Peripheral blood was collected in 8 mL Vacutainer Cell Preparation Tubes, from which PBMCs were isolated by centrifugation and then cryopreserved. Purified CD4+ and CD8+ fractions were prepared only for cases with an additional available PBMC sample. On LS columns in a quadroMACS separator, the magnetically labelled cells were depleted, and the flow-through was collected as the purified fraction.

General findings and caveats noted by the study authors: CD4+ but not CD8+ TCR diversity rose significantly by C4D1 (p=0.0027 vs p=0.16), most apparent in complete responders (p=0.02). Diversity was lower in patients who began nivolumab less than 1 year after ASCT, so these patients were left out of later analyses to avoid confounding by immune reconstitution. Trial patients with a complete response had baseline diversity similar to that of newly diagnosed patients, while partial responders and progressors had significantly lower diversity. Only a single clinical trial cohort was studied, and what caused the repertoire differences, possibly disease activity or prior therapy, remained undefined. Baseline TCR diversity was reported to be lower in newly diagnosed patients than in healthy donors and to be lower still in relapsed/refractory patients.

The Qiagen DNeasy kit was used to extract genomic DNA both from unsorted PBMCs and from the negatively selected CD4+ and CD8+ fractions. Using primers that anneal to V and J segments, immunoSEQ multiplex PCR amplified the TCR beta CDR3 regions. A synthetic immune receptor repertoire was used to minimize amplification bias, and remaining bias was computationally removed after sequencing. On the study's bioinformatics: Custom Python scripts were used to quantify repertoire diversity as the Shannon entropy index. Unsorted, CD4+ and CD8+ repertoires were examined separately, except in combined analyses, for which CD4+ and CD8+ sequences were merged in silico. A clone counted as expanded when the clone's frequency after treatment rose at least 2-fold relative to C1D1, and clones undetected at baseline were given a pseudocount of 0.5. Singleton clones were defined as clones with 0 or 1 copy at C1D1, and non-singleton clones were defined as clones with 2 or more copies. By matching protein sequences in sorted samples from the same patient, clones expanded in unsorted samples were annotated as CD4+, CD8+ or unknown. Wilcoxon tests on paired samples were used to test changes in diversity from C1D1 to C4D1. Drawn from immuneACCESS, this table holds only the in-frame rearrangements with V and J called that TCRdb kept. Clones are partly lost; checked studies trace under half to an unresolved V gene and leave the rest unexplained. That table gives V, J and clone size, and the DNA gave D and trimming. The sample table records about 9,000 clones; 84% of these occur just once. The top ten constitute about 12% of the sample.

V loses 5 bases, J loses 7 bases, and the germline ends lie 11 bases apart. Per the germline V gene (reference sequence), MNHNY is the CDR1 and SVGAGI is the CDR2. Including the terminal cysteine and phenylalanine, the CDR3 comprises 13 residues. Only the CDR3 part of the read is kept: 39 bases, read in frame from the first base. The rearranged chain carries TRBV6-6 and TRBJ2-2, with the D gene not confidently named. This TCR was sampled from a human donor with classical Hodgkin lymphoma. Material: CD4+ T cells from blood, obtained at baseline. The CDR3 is CASSLSSGGELFF. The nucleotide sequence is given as TGTGCCAGCAGTCTGTCGTCGGGCGGGGAGCTGTTTTTT.